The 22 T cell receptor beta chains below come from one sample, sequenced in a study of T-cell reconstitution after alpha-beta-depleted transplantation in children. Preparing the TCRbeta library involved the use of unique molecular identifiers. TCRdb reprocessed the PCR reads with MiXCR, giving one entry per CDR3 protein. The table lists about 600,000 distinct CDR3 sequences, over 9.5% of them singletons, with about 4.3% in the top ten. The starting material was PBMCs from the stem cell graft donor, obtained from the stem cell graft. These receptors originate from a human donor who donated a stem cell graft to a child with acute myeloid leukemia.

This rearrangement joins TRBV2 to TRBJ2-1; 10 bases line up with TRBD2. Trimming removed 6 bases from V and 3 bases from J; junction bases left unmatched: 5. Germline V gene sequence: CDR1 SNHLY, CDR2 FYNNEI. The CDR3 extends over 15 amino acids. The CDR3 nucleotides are TGTGCCAGCAGATCCGGGACTAGCGACTACAATGAGCAGTTCTTC. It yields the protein CASRSGTSDYNEQFF. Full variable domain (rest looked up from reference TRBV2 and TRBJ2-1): EPEVTQTPSHQVTQMGQEVILRCVPISNHLYFYWYRQILGQKVEFLVSFYNNEISEKSEIFDDQFSVERPDGSNFTLKIRSTKLEDSAMYFCASRSGTSDYNEQFFGPGTRLTVL.

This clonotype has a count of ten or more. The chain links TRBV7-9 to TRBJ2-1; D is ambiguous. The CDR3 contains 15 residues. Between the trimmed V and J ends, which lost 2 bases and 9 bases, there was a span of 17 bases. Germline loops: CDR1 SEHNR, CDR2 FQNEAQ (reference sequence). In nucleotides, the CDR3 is TGTGCCAGCAGCTTATCTTGGAGTGGAGCATGTGAGCAGTTCTTC. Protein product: CASSLSWSGACEQFF.

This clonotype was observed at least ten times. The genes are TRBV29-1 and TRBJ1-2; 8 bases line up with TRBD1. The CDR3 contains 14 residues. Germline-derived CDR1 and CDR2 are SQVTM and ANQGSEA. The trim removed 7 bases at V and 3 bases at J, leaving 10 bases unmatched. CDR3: CSASAGGADYGYTF. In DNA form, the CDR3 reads TGCAGCGCTTCTGCAGGGGGCGCGGACTATGGCTACACCTTC.

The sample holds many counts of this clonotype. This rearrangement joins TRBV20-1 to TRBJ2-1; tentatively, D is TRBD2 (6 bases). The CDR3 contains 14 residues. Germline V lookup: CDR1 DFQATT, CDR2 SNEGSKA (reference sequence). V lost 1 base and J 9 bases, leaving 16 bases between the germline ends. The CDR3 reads CSARGAGRVREQFF. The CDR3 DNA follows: TGCAGTGCTAGAGGAGCGGGCCGGGTTCGTGAGCAGTTCTTC.

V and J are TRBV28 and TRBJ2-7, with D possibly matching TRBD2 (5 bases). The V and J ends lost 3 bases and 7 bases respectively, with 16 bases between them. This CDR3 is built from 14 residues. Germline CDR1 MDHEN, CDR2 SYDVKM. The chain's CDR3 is CASSFSGVRGEQYF. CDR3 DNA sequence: TGTGCCAGCAGTTTCTCCGGGGTTCGGGGAGAGCAGTACTTC.

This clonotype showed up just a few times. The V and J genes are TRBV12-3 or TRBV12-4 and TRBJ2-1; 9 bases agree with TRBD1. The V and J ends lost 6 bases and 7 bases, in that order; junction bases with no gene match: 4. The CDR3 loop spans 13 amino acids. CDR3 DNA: TGTGCCAGCAGAGGGACAGGGAGAAATGAGCAGTTCTTC. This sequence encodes CASRGTGRNEQFF.

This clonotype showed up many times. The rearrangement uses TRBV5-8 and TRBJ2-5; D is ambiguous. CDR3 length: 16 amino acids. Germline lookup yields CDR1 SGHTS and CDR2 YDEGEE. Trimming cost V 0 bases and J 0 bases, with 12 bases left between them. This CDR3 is CASSLDRALYQETQYF. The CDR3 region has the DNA TGTGCCAGCAGCTTGGACCGGGCTCTGTACCAAGAGACCCAGTACTTC.

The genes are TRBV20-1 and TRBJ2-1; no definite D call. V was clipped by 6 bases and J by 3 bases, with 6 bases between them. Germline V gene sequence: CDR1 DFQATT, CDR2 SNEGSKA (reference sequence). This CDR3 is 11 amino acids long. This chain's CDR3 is CSARFYNEQFF. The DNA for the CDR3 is TGCAGTGCCCGGTTCTACAATGAGCAGTTCTTC.

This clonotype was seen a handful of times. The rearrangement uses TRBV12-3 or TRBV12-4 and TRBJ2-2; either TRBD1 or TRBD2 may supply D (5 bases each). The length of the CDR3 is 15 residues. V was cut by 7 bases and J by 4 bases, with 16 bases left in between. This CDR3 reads CASILGRASTGELFF. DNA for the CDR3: TGTGCCAGCATCCTGGGGCGGGCCAGCACCGGGGAGCTGTTTTTT.

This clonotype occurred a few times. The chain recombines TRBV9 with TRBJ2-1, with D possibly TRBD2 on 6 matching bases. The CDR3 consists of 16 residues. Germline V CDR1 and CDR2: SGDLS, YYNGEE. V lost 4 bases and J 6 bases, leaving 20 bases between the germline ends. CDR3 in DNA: TGTGCCAGCAGCCCCCGACTAGACACTTTCCTCAATGAGCAGTTCTTC. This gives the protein CASSPRLDTFLNEQFF.

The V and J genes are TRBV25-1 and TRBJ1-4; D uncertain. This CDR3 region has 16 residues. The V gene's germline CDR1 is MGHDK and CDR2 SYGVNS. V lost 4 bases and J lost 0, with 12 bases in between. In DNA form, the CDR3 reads TGTGCCAGCAGTGGCTGGTCCTGGACAACTAATGAAAAACTGTTTTTT. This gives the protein CASSGWSWTTNEKLFF.

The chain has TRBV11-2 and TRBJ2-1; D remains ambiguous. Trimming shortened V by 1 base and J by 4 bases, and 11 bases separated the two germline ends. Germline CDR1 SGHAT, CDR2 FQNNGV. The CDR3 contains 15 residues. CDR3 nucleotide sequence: TGTGCCAGCAGCTTAGCGTTTACAGAGTACAATGAGCAGTTCTTC. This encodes CASSLAFTEYNEQFF.

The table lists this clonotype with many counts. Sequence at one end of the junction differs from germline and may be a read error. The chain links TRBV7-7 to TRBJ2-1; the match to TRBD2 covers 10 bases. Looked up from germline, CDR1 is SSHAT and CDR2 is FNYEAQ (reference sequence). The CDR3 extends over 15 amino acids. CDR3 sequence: CASSLAAGGPHEQFF. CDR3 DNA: TGTGCTAGCAGCTTAGCAGCGGGAGGGCCCCATGAGCAGTTCTTC.

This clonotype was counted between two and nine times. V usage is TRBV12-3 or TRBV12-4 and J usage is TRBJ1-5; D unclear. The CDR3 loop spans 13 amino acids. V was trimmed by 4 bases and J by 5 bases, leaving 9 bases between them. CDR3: CASSWGKDQPQHF. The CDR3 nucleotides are TGTGCCAGCAGTTGGGGAAAGGATCAGCCCCAGCATTTT.

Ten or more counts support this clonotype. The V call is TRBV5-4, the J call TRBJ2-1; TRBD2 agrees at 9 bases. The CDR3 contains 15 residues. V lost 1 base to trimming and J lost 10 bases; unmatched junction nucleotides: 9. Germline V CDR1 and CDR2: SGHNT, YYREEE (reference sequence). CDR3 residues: CASSLSSGRSGEQFF. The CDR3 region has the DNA TGTGCCAGCAGCTTGTCCAGCGGGAGGTCGGGAGAGCAGTTCTTC.

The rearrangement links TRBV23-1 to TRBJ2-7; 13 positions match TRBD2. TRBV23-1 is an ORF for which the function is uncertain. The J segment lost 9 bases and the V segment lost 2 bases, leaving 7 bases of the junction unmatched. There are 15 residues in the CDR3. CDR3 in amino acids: CASSQAGLAGSVQYF. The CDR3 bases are TGCGCCAGCAGTCAAGCGGGACTAGCGGGATCCGTGCAGTACTTC.

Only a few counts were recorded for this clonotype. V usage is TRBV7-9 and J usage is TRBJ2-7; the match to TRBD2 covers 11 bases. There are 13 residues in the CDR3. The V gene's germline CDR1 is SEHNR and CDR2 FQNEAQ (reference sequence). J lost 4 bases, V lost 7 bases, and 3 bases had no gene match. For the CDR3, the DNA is TGTGCCAGCATGGGACTAGCGGCTTACGAGCAGTACTTC. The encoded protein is CASMGLAAYEQYF.

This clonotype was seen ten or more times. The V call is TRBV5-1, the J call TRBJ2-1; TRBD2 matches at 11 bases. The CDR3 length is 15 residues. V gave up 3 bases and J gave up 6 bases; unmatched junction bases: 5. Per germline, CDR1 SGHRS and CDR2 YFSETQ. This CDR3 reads CASSSEGTSGNEQFF. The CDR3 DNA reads TGCGCCAGCAGCTCAGAAGGGACTAGCGGCAATGAGCAGTTCTTC.

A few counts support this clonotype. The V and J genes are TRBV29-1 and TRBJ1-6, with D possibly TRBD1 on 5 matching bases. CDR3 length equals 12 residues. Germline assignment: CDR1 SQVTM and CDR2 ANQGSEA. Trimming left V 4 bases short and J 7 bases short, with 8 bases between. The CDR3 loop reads CSVGGDNSPLHF. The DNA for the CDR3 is TGCAGCGTTGGAGGGGACAATTCACCCCTCCACTTT.

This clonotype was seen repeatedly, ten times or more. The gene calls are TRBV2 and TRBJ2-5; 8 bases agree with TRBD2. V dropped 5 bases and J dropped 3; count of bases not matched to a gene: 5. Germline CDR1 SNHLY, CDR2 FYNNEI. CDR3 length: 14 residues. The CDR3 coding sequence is TGTGCCAGCAGTAAATTACTAGCGGAAGAGACCCAGTACTTC. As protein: CASSKLLAEETQYF.

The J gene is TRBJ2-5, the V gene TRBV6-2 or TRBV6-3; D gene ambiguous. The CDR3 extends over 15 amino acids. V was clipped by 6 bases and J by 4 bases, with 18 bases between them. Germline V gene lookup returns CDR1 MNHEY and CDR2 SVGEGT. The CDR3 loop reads CASRKTDWVGETQYF. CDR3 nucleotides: TGTGCCAGCAGGAAAACTGACTGGGTAGGAGAGACCCAGTACTTC.

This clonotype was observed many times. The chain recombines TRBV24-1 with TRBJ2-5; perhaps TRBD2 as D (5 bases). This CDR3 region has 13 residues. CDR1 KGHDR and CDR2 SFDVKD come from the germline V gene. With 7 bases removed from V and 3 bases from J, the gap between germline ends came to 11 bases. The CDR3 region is CATRRTGEETQYF. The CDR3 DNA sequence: TGTGCCACCAGAAGGACTGGCGAAGAGACCCAGTACTTC.